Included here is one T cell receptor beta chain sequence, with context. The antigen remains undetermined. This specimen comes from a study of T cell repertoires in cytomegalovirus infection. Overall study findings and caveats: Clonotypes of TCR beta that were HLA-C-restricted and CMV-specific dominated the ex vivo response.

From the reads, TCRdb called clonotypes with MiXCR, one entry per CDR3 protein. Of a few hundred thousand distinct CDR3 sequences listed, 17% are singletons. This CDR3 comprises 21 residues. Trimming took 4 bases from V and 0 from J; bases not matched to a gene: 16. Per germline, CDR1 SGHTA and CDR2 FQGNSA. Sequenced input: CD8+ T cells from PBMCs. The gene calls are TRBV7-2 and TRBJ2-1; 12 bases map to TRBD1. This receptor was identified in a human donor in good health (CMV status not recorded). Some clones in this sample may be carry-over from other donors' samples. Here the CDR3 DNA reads TGTGCCAGCAGCTCCGGGACAGGGGGCGTCGATTACCTGGGCTCCTACAATGAGCAGTTCTTC. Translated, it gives CASSSGTGGVDYLGSYNEQFF.